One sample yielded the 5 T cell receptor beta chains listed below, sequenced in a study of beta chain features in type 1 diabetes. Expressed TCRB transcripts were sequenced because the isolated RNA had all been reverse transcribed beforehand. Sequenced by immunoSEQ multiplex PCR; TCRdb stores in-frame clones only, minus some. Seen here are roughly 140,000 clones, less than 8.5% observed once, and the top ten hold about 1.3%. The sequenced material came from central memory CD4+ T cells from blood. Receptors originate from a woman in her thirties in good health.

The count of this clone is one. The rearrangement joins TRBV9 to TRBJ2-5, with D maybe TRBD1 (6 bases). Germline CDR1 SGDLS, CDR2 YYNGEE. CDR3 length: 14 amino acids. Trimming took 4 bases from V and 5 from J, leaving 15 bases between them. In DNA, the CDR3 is TGTGCCAGCAGCTTAGCTACAGGGTTGGAGACCCAGTACTTC. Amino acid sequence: CASSLATGLETQYF.

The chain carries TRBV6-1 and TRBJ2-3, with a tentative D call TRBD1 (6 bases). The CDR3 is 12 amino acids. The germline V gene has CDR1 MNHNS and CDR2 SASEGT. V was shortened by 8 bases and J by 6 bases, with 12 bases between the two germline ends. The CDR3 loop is CASGQSRDTQYF. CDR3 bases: TGTGCCAGCGGACAGTCCCGGGATACGCAGTATTTT.

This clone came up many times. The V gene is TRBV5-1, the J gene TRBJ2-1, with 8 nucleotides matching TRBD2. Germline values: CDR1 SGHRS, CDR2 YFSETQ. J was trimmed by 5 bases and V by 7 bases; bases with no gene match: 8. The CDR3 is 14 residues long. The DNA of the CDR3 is TGCGCCAGCGGCAGACTAGCGAAAAACAATGAGCAGTTCTTC. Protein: CASGRLAKNNEQFF.

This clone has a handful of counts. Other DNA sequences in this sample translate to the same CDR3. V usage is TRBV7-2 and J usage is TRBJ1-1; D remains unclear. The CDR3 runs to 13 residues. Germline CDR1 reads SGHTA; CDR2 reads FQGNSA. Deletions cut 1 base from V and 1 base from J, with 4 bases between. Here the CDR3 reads CASSLDRNTEAFF. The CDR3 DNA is TGTGCCAGCAGCTTAGACAGGAACACTGAAGCTTTCTTT. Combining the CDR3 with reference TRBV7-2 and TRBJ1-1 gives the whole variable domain GAGVSQSPSNKVTEKGKDVELRCDPISGHTALYWYRQSLGQGLEFLIYFQGNSAPDKSGLPSDRFSAERTGGSVSTLTIQRTQQEDSAVYLCASSLDRNTEAFFGQGTRLTVV.

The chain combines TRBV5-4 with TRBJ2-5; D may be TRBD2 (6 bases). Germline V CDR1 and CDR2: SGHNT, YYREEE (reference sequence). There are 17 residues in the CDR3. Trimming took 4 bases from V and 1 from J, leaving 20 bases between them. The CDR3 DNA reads TGTGCCAGCAGCCAAGATGGCCTAGCGCAGCCCCAAGAGACCCAGTACTTC. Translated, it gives CASSQDGLAQPQETQYF.